Reported below is one T cell receptor (delta chain). This likely came from a read error, as a far larger clone is one base away. TCRdb re-called the RT-PCR reads via CATT. This sample has over a thousand delta-chain clones; approximately 2.4% occur once, and the top ten carry roughly 34%. This CDR3 contains 23 residues. Germline V gene sequence: CDR1 GEAIGNYY, CDR2 EKD. This sample was included in a study of gamma-delta T cells after stem cell transplantation. The specimen was gamma-delta T cells. The TCR was taken from a human donor. It is not recorded whose cells these are; they may come from a transplant donor. The chain carries TRDV2 and TRDJ1, with 8 bases lining up with TRDD3. CDR3 in DNA: TGTGCCTGTGACAACCTCCCTTCTGGTACGGGGGATAATCTAGGAGGCTACACCGATAACCTCATCTTT. It yields the protein CACDNLPSGTGDNLGGYTDNLIF.